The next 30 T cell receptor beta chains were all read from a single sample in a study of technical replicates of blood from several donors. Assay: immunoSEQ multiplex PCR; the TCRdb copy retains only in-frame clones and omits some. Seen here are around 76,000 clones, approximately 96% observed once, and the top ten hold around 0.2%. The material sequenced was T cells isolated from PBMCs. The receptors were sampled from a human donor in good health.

The CDR3 loop is CASSLALGGALNEKLFF. CDR3 coding DNA: TGTGCCAGCAGCTTAGCCCTTGGAGGGGCCCTAAATGAAAAACTGTTTTTT. The chain recombines TRBV7-9 with TRBJ1-4; tentatively, D is TRBD1 (5 bases). Trimming left V 0 bases short and J 5 bases short, with 16 bases between. CDR1 and CDR2 from the germline V gene are SEHNR and FQNEAQ (reference sequence). This CDR3 has 17 residues. The whole variable domain, remainder taken from reference TRBV7-9 and TRBJ1-4, is DTGVSQNPRHKITKRGQNVTFRCDPISEHNRLYWYRQTLGQGPEFLTYFQNEAQLEKSRLLSDRFSAERPKGSFSTLEIQRTEQGDSAMYLCASSLALGGALNEKLFFGSGTQLSVL.

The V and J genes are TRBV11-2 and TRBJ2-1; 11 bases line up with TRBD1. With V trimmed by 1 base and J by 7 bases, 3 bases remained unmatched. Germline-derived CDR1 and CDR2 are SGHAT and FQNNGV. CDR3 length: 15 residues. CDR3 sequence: CASSLVRDRGNEQFF. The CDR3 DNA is TGTGCCAGCAGCTTAGTAAGGGACAGGGGGAATGAGCAGTTCTTC.

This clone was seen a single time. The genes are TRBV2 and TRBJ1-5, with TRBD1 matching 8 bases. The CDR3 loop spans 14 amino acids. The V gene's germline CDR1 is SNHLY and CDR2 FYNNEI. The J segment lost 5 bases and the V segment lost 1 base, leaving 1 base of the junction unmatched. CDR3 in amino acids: CASSEVTGDQPQHF. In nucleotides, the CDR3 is TGTGCCAGCAGTGAAGTGACAGGGGATCAGCCCCAGCATTTT.

Here the CDR3 reads CASSSPETGHYGYTF. The CDR3 nucleotides are TGTGCCAGCAGCTCCCCTGAGACAGGCCACTATGGCTACACCTTC. The rearrangement joins TRBV7-9 to TRBJ1-2; TRBD1 is a possible D gene (6 bases). The CDR3 loop spans 15 amino acids. V lost 4 bases and J 3 bases, leaving 15 bases between the germline ends. The V gene's germline CDR1 is SEHNR and CDR2 FQNEAQ (reference sequence). Based on the CDR3 plus reference TRBV7-9 and TRBJ1-2, the full variable domain is DTGVSQNPRHKITKRGQNVTFRCDPISEHNRLYWYRQTLGQGPEFLTYFQNEAQLEKSRLLSDRFSAERPKGSFSTLEIQRTEQGDSAMYLCASSSPETGHYGYTFGSGTRLTVV.

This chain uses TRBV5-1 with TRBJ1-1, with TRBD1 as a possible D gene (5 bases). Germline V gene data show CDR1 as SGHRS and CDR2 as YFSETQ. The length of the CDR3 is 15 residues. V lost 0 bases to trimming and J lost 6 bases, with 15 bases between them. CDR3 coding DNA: TGCGCCAGCAGCTTGGGACAGTCCTCACTGGCTGAAGCTTTCTTT. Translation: CASSLGQSSLAEAFF.

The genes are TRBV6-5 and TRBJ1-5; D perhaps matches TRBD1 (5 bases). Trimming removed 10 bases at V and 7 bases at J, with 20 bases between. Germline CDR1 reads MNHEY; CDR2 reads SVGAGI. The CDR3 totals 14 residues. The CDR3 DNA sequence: TGTGCCACCGCTCGGGCCGGACAATACCAGCCCCAGCATTTT. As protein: CATARAGQYQPQHF.

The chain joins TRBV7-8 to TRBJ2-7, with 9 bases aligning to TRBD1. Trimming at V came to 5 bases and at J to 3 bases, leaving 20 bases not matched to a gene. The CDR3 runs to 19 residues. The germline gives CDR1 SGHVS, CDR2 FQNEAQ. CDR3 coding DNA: TGTGCCAGCAGCCCCCTAATGCGCCCGGGACAGGGACGAGGCTACGAGCAGTACTTC. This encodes CASSPLMRPGQGRGYEQYF.

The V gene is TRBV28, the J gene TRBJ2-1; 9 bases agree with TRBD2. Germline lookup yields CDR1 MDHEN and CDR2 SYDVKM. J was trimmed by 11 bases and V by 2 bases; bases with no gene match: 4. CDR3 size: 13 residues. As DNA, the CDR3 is TGTGCCAGCAGTTTAAGGCCTAGCGGGAAGCAGTTCTTC. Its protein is CASSLRPSGKQFF.

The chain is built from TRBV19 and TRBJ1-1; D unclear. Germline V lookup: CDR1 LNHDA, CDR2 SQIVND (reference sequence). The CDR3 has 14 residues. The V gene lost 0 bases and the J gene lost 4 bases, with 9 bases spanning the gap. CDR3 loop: CASSIDAVFTEAFF. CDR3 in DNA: TGTGCCAGTAGTATAGACGCGGTTTTCACTGAAGCTTTCTTT.

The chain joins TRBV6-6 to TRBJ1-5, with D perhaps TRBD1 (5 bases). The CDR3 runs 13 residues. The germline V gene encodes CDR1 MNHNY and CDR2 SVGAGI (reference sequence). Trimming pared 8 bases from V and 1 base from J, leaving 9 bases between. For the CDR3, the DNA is TGTGCCAGCCAGGGAAGGAGCAATCAGCCCCAGCATTTT. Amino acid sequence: CASQGRSNQPQHF.

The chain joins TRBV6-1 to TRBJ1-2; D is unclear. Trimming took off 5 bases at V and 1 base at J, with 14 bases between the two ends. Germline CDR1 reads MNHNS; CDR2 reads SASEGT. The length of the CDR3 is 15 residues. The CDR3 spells CASSPRASLNYGYTF. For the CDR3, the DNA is TGTGCCAGCAGTCCACGAGCAAGTCTTAACTATGGCTACACCTTC.

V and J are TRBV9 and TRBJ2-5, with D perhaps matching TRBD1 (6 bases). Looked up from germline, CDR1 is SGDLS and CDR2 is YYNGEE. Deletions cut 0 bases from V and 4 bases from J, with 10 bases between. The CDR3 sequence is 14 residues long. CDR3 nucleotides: TGTGCCAGCAGCGTAGCTACAGGGCGAGAGACCCAGTACTTC. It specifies CASSVATGRETQYF. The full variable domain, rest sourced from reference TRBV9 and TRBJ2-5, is DSGVTQTPKHLITATGQRVTLRCSPRSGDLSVYWYQQSLDQGLQFLIQYYNGEERAKGNILERFSAQQFPDLHSELNLSSLELGDSALYFCASSVATGRETQYFGPGTRLLVL.

CDR3 nucleotides: TGTGCCAGTGGAACAGCGGGAGGGCCGGACAATGAGCAGTTCTTC. Translated, it gives CASGTAGGPDNEQFF. The V gene is TRBV19, the J gene TRBJ2-1; 10 nucleotides agree with TRBD2. Germline CDR1 is LNHDA and CDR2 is SQIVND (reference sequence). The CDR3 consists of 15 residues. Unmatched junction bases numbered 9, after V lost 8 bases and J lost 5 bases.

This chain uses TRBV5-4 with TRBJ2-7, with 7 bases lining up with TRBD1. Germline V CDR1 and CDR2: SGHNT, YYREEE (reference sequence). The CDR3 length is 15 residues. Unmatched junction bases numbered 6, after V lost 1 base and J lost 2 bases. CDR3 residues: CASSLTGAGTYEQYF. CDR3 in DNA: TGTGCCAGCAGCTTGACAGGGGCAGGGACCTACGAGCAGTACTTC. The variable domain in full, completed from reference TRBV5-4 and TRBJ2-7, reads ETGVTQSPTHLIKTRGQQVTLRCSSQSGHNTVSWYQQALGQGPQFIFQYYREEENGRGNFPPRFSGLQFPNYSSELNVNALELDDSALYLCASSLTGAGTYEQYFGPGTRLTVT.

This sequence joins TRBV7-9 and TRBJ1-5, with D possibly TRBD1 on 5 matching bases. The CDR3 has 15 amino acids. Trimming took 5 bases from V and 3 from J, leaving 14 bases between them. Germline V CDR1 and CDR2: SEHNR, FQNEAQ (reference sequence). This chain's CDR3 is CASSLGTGYNQPQHF. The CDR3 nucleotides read TGTGCCAGCAGCCTAGGGACGGGATACAATCAGCCCCAGCATTTT.

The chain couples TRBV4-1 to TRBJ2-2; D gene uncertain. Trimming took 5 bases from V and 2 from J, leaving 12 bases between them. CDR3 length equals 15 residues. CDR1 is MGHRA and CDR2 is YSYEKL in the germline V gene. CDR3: CASSSQVKNTGELFF. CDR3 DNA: TGCGCCAGCAGCTCGCAGGTCAAAAACACCGGGGAGCTGTTTTTT.

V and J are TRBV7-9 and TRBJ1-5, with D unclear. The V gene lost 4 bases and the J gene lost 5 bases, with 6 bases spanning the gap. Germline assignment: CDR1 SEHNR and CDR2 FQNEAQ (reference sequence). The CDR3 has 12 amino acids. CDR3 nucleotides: TGTGCCAGCAGCTCCGGGGATCAGCCCCAGCATTTT. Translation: CASSSGDQPQHF.

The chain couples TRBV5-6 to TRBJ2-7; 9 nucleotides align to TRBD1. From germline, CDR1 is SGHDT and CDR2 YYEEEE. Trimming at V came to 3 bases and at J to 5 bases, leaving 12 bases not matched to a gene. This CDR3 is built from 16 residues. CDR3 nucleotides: TGTGCCAGCAGCTCAGATATCGGGACAGGGCGCCACGAGCAGTACTTC. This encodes CASSSDIGTGRHEQYF.

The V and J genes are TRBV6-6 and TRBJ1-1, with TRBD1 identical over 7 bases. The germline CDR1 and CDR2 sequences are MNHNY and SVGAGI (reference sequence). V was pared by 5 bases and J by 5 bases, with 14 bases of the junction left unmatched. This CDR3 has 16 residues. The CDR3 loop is CASSATGSRVYTEAFF. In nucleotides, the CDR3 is TGTGCCAGCAGTGCGACAGGGAGTCGCGTATATACTGAAGCTTTCTTT.

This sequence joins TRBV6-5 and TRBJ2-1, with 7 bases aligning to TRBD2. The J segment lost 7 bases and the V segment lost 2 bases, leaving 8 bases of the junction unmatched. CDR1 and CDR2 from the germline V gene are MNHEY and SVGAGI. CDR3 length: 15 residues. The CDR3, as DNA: TGTGCCAGCAGTTACGGGGGAGGGCCTTGGAATGAGCAGTTCTTC. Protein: CASSYGGGPWNEQFF.

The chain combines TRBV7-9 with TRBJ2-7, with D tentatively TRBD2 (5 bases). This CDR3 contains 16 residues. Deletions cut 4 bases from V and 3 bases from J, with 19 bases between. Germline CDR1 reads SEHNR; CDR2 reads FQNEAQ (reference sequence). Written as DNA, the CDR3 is TGTGCCAGCAGCTCCCCCCCTCGGGAAAGTAGCTACGAGCAGTACTTC. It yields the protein CASSSPPRESSYEQYF.

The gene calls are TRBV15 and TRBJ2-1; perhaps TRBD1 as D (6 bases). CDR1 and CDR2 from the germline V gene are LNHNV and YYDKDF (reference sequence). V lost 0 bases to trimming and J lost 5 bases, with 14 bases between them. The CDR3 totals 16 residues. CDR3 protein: CATSRDSQGPNNEQFF. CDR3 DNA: TGTGCCACCAGCAGAGATTCACAGGGCCCAAACAATGAGCAGTTCTTC.

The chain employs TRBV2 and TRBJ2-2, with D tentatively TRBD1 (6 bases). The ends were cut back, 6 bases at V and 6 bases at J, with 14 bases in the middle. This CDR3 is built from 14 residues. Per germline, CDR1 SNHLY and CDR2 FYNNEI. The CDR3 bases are TGTGCCAGCAGCAGGGGAATTAGTCCCGGGGAGCTGTTTTTT. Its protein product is CASSRGISPGELFF.

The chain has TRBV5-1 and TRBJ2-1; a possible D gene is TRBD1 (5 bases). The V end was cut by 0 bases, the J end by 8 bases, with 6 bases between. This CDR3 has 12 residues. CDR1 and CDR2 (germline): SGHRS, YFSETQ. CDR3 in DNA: TGCGCCAGCAGCTTGGAAGGGGATGAGCAGTTCTTC. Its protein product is CASSLEGDEQFF.

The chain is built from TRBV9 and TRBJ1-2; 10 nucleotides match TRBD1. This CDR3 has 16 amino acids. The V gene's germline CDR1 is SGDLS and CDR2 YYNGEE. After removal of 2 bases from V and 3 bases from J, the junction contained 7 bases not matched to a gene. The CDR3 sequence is CASSVRADRGDYGYTF. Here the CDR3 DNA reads TGTGCCAGCAGCGTTAGGGCGGACAGGGGGGACTATGGCTACACCTTC.

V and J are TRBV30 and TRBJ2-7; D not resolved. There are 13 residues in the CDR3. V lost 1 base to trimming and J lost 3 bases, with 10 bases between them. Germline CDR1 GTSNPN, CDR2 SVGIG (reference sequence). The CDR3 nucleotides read TGTGCCTGGAGTGGCGCCATTCTCTACGAGCAGTACTTC. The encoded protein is CAWSGAILYEQYF.

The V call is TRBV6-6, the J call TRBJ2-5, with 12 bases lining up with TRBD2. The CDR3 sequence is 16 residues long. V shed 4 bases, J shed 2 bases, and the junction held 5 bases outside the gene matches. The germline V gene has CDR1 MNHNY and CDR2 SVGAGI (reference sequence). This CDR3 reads CASSSYLAGGQETQYF. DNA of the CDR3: TGTGCCAGCAGTTCATATCTAGCGGGGGGGCAAGAGACCCAGTACTTC.

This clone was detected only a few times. CDR3 region: CASSFEGNYGYTF. The CDR3, as DNA: TGTGCCAGCAGCTTTGAGGGCAACTATGGCTACACCTTC. The chain combines TRBV7-9 with TRBJ1-2; no reliable D call. Trimming took off 3 bases at V and 2 bases at J, with 7 bases between the two ends. Germline V gives CDR1 SEHNR, CDR2 FQNEAQ (reference sequence). This CDR3 comprises 13 residues. The full variable domain, rest sourced from reference TRBV7-9 and TRBJ1-2, is DTGVSQNPRHKITKRGQNVTFRCDPISEHNRLYWYRQTLGQGPEFLTYFQNEAQLEKSRLLSDRFSAERPKGSFSTLEIQRTEQGDSAMYLCASSFEGNYGYTFGSGTRLTVV.

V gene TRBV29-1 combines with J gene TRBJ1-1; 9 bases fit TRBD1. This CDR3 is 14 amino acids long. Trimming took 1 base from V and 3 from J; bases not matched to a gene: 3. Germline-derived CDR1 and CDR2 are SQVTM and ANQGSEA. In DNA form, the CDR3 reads TGCAGCGTTGAAGTACGGACAGGGGACACTGAAGCTTTCTTT. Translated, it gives CSVEVRTGDTEAFF.

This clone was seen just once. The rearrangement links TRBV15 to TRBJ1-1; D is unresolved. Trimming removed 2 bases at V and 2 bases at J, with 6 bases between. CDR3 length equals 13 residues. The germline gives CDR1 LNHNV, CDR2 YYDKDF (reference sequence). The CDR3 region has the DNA TGTGCCACCAGCAGAAACTCTAACACTGAAGCTTTCTTT. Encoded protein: CATSRNSNTEAFF.